Listed below are T cell receptor beta chains from one sample, sequenced in a study of blood T cell repertoires in COVID-19. Generated by immunoSEQ multiplex PCR, the TCRdb table keeps only in-frame clones and is missing some. In the table there are 150,000 to 200,000 clones, around nine tenths of which are singletons. The material sequenced was peripheral blood. These receptors were obtained from an older woman with COVID-19, enrolled during active disease. The CDR3 runs from the conserved cysteine through the conserved F or W. D genes are given only for firm matches. Size tells how often a clone was seen (once, few, many) or the class of an expanded clone, and some rows leave it out.

V gene: TRBV27
clone size: .
J gene: TRBJ1-3
D gene: TRBD1
CDR3 protein: CASITTGTGDRSGNTIYF
CDR3 DNA: TGTGCCAGCATCACAACCGGGACAGGGGATCGCTCTGGAAACACCATATATTTT

V gene: TRBV27
clone size: .
J gene: TRBJ1-5
D gene: .
CDR3 protein: CASRTSRNSNQPQHF
CDR3 DNA: TGTGCCAGCAGAACCTCGCGGAATAGCAATCAGCCCCAGCATTTT

V gene: TRBV11-2
clone size: .
J gene: TRBJ2-2
D gene: .
CDR3 protein: CASSLDGIVELFF
CDR3 DNA: TGTGCCAGCAGCTTAGACGGGATCGTAGAGCTGTTTTTT

V gene: TRBV7-2
clone size: .
J gene: TRBJ2-7
D gene: .
CDR3 protein: CASSFSVSGRPEQYF
CDR3 DNA: TGTGCCAGCAGCTTTTCTGTGAGCGGGCGGCCGGAGCAGTACTTC

V gene: TRBV7-3
clone size: .
J gene: TRBJ2-7
D gene: TRBD1
CDR3 protein: CASSFRTGGFYEQYF
CDR3 DNA: TGTGCCAGCAGCTTCAGGACAGGGGGATTCTACGAGCAGTACTTC

V gene: TRBV3-1/TRBV3-2
clone size: .
J gene: TRBJ1-6
D gene: .
CDR3 protein: CASSQDSRPSPLHF
CDR3 DNA: TGTGCCAGCAGCCAAGATAGCCGGCCTTCACCCCTCCACTTT

V gene: TRBV4-1
clone size: .
J gene: TRBJ2-7
D gene: .
CDR3 protein: CASSPGIITSYEQYF
CDR3 DNA: TGCGCCAGCAGCCCCGGGATCATTACCTCCTACGAGCAGTACTTC

V gene: TRBV5-1
clone size: .
J gene: TRBJ2-1
D gene: .
CDR3 protein: CASSFGGLGYNEQFF
CDR3 DNA: TGCGCCAGCAGCTTCGGGGGGCTCGGCTACAATGAGCAGTTCTTC

V gene: TRBV28
clone size: .
J gene: TRBJ2-7
D gene: TRBD2
CDR3 protein: CASSLPSGAYEQYF
CDR3 DNA: TGTGCCAGCAGTTTGCCTAGCGGGGCCTACGAGCAGTACTTC

V gene: TRBV4-2
clone size: few
J gene: TRBJ1-2
D gene: .
CDR3 protein: CASSQKKDWVWARGDYGYTF
CDR3 DNA: TGTGCCAGCAGCCAAAAAAAGGACTGGGTATGGGCCAGGGGTGACTATGGCTACACCTTC

V gene: TRBV16
clone size: .
J gene: TRBJ1-4
D gene: TRBD1
CDR3 protein: CASSQQGQGTEKLFF
CDR3 DNA: TGTGCCAGCAGCCAACAGGGACAGGGTACCGAAAAACTGTTTTTT

V gene: TRBV3-1/TRBV3-2
clone size: .
J gene: TRBJ1-1
D gene: TRBD1
CDR3 protein: CASSQVGGTGGTEAFF
CDR3 DNA: TGTGCCAGCAGCCAAGTAGGGGGGACAGGGGGCACTGAAGCTTTCTTT

V gene: TRBV6-5
clone size: .
J gene: TRBJ2-7
D gene: .
CDR3 protein: CASSQRQETLYEQYF
CDR3 DNA: TGTGCCAGCAGTCAACGACAGGAGACCCTCTACGAGCAGTACTTC